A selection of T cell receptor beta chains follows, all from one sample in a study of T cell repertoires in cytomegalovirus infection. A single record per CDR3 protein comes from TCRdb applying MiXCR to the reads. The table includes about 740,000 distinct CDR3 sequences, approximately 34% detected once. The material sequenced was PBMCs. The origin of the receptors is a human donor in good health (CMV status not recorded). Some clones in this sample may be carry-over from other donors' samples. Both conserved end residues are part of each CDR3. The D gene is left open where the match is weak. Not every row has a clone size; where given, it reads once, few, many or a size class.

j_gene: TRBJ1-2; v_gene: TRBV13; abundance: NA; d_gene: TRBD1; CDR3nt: TGTGCCAGCAGCGCGAGCCCAGGACAGGGGGTTGACTATGGCTACACCTTC; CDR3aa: CASSASPGQGVDYGYTF
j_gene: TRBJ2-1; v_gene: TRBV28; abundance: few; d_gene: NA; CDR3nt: TGTGCCAGCAGTTTAGGACCCCTGAATGAGCAGTTCTTC; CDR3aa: CASSLGPLNEQFF
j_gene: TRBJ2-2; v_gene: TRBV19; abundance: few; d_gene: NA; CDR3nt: TGTGCCAGTAGTATGGCGGTCCCAGGGGAGCTGTTTTTT; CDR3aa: CASSMAVPGELFF
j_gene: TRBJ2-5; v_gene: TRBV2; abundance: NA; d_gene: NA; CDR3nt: TGTGCCAGCAGTGTTGTGGGGGCAGAGACCCAGTACTTC; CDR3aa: CASSVVGAETQYF
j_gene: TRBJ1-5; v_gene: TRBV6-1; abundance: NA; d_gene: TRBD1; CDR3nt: TGTGCTGGCAATCCCGGGACAGGGTATAGCAATCAGCCCCAGCATTTT; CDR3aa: CAGNPGTGYSNQPQHF
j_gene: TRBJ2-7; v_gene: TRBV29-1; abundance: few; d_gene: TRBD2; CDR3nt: TGCAGCGTGTGCCCGCGGGAGGGCGGCTCCTACGAGCAGTACTTC; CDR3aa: CSVCPREGGSYEQYF
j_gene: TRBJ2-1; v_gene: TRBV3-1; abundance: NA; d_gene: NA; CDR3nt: TGTGCCAGCAGCCAACCCTACAGGAAAAATGAGCAGTTCTTC; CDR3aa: CASSQPYRKNEQFF
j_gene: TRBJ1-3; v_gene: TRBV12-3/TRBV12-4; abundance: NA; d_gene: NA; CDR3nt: TGTGCCAGCAGTTCCATTTCCGGGGCTGGAAACACCATATATTTT; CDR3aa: CASSSISGAGNTIYF
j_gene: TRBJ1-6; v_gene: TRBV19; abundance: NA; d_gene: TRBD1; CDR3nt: TGTGCCAGTAGTATGTTGGACAGGGGGAATTCACCCCTCCACTTT; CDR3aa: CASSMLDRGNSPLHF
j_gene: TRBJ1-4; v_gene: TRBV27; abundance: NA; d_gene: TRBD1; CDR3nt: TGTGCCACTAAACCGGGACAGGGTTATGAAACACTGTTTTTT; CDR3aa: CATKPGQGYETLFF
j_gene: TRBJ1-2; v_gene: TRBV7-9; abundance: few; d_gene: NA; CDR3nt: TGTGCCAGCAGCTTCGGCACAGGGAAGGATGGCTACACCTTC; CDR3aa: CASSFGTGKDGYTF
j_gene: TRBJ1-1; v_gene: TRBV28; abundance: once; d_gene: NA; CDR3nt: TGTGCCAGCAGGGGAGCGGACAGCCCGGCTGAAGCTTTCTTT; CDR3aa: CASRGADSPAEAFF
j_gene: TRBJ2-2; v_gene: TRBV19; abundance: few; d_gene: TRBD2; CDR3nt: TGTGCCAGTAGACGCCTAGCGGGGGGGGACCCTGGCACCGGGGAGCTGTTTTTT; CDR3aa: CASRRLAGGDPGTGELFF
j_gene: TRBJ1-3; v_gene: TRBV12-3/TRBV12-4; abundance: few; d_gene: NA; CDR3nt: TGTGCCAGCAGTCGGGACTTCTCTGGAAACACCATATATTTT; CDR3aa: CASSRDFSGNTIYF
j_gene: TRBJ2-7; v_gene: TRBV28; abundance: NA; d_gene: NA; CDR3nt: TGTGCCAGCACCTGGGGTGGGACCACCTACGAGCAGTACTTC; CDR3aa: CASTWGGTTYEQYF
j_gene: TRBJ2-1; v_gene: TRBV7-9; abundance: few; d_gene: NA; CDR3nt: TGTGCCAGCAGCTTAGGTGGCTCCACCTGGAATGAGCAGTTCTTC; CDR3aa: CASSLGGSTWNEQFF
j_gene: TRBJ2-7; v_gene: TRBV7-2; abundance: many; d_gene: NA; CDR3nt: TGTGCCAGCAGCTTAGAGGCCAGTTCCTACGAGCAGTACTTC; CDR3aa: CASSLEASSYEQYF
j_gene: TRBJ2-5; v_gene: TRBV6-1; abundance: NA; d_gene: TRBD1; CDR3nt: TGTGCCAGCAGTGAAATGACAGGGGTAGAGACCCAGTACTTC; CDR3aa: CASSEMTGVETQYF
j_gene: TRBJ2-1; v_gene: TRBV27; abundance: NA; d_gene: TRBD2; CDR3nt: TGTGCCAGCAGTTTATCGCGGGGACTAGCGGGAGGGCGTTGGTACAATGAGCAGTTCTTC; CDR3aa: CASSLSRGLAGGRWYNEQFF
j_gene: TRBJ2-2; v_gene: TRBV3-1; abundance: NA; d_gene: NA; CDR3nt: TGTGCCAGCAGCCAAGCGCTAGCAGCCGGGGAGCTGTTTTTT; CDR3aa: CASSQALAAGELFF
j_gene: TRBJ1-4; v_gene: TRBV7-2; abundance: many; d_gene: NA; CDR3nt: TGTGCCAGCAGCTTAGTGGCTTCGGGCGGACAAAGGGAAAAACTGTTTTTT; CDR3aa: CASSLVASGGQREKLFF
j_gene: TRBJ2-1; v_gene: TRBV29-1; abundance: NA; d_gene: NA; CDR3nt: TGCAGCGTTGCAGTCTCCTCCAATGAGCAGTTCTTC; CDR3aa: CSVAVSSNEQFF
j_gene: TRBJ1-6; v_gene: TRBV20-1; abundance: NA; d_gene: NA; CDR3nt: TGCAGTGCCGCACTTCTTTTGGGGGATAATTCACCCCTCCACTTT; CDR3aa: CSAALLLGDNSPLHF
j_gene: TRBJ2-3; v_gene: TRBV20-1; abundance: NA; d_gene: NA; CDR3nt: TGCAGTGCCAGGACTGGCCGAATCCAAGATACGCAGTATTTT; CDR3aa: CSARTGRIQDTQYF
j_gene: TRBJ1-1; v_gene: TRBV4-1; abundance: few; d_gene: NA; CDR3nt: TGCGCCAGCAGCCACGATTCGGGACCGCGCACTGAAGCTTTCTTT; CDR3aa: CASSHDSGPRTEAFF